This T cell receptor beta chain appears in the sequencing data of a study of T cell responses to AZD1222 COVID-19 vaccine. Study results and limitations: Most donors were white British, females outnumbered males, and clonal diversity was possibly underestimated.

Here immunoSEQ multiplex PCR was the method, and the copy in TCRdb shows in-frame clones only, minus some. The repertoire has about 120,000 clones, about nine tenths of them found once; the top ten carry over 0.95%. Germline assignment: CDR1 DFQATT and CDR2 SNEGSKA (reference sequence). Trimming left V 5 bases short and J 5 bases short, with 8 bases between. The CDR3 spans 11 residues. A few counts support this clone. The target antigen is unknown. The rearrangement uses TRBV20-1 and TRBJ2-3, with no clear D. The TCR was taken from an adult in good health. This sample comprised peripheral blood, obtained on day 0 of AZD1222 vaccination. In nucleotides, the CDR3 is TGCAGTGCTTTTAGCCAAGATACGCAGTATTTT. This encodes CSAFSQDTQYF.